A selection of T cell receptor beta chains follows, all from one sample in a study of identical twins. TCRdb reanalysed the 5' RACE reads using MiXCR and keeps one entry per CDR3 protein. Here the sample spans roughly 230,000 distinct CDR3 sequences, around 8.8% being singletons. The sample was also reused in another study, on yellow fever vaccine responses in identical twins.

Specimen: CD8+ T cells sorted from blood. Receptors were obtained from a woman aged 18-29 years in good health. Both conserved end residues are part of each CDR3. D genes are given only for firm matches. Rows give clone size only sometimes, using once, few, many, or a class for an expanded clone.

v_gene,j_gene,abundance,d_gene,len,CDR3nt,CDR3aa
TRBV6-5,TRBJ1-1,few,.,17,TGTGCCAGCAGTTACTCGGGCGTTGGTCTTGCAAGCGCTGAAGCTTTCTTT,CASSYSGVGLASAEAFF
TRBV23-1,TRBJ2-7,few,TRBD2,14,TGCGCCAGCAGTCACCTACCCTCGGGAGGCGAGCAGTACTTC,CASSHLPSGGEQYF
TRBV7-6,TRBJ2-3,few,.,16,TGTGCCAGCAGCGGGCGCGGGTGGGAGCCCCTAGATACGCAGTATTTT,CASSGRGWEPLDTQYF
TRBV5-1,TRBJ2-1,many,TRBD2,16,TGCGCCAGCAGCCTCGAACCGGGACTAGCTTACCATGAGCAGTTCTTC,CASSLEPGLAYHEQFF
TRBV6-1,TRBJ2-5,.,.,14,TGTGCCAGCACTAATATGGGATACCAAGAGACCCAGTACTTC,CASTNMGYQETQYF
TRBV7-9,TRBJ2-5,few,TRBD2,14,TGTGCCAGCAGCCGCATTGGGACTATTGAGACCCAGTACTTC,CASSRIGTIETQYF
TRBV4-1,TRBJ1-2,many,.,15,TGCGCCAGCAGCCAAGTAGAGGGCAGGGAGAACGGCTACACCTTC,CASSQVEGRENGYTF
TRBV27,TRBJ2-2,.,.,16,TGTGCCAGCAGTCCCCGACTAGGGGGAACCACCGGGGAGCTGTTTTTT,CASSPRLGGTTGELFF
TRBV20-1,TRBJ1-1,few,.,15,TGCAGTGCTAGAGATACAGGGAGCCTGAACACTGAAGCTTTCTTT,CSARDTGSLNTEAFF
TRBV24-1,TRBJ2-2,many,TRBD2,16,TGTGCCACCAGTGAGGTGGCGCCAAGCGGGGCCGGGGAGCTGTTTTTT,CATSEVAPSGAGELFF
TRBV11-2,TRBJ1-1,many,.,14,TGTGCCAGCACCCGGACAGTACGGGGCGACGAAGCTTTCTTT,CASTRTVRGDEAFF
TRBV6-1,TRBJ2-3,few,TRBD1,14,TGTGCCAGCACCACGGACAGGGACACAGATACGCAGTATTTT,CASTTDRDTDTQYF
TRBV15,TRBJ2-7,few,TRBD1,13,TGTGCCACCAGTGGACAGGGCTCCTACGAGCAGTACTTC,CATSGQGSYEQYF
TRBV29-1,TRBJ1-2,.,.,11,TGCAGCGTTGAAGGGAGGGTAGGCTACACCTTC,CSVEGRVGYTF
TRBV6-5,TRBJ1-4,many,.,14,TGTGCCAGCAGTTATTGGGAGGGAGGAGAAAAACTGTTTTTT,CASSYWEGGEKLFF
TRBV24-1,TRBJ2-7,.,.,14,TGTGCCACCAGTGCAAGAGCCGGCCCCTACGAGCAGTACTTC,CATSARAGPYEQYF
TRBV4-1,TRBJ2-1,.,TRBD2,15,TGCGCCACCCAGGCCATAGCGGGGTCCTACAATGAGCAGTTCTTC,CATQAIAGSYNEQFF
TRBV29-1,TRBJ2-3,many,.,12,TGCAGCGTGGCACTAAGCCCAGATACGCAGTATTTT,CSVALSPDTQYF
TRBV5-1,TRBJ2-7,many,.,13,TGCGCCAGCAGCTCCTTACCCGAGGACGAGCAGTACTTC,CASSSLPEDEQYF
TRBV13,TRBJ2-1,few,.,13,TGTGCCAGCAGCCCATTAGCGGACCAATTCCCGTTCTTC,CASSPLADQFPFF
TRBV9,TRBJ2-5,many,.,14,TGTGCCAGCAGCGTCTCGCGGGCTCCAGAGACCCAGTACTTC,CASSVSRAPETQYF
TRBV3-1,TRBJ2-7,many,.,18,TGTGCCAGCAGCCAAGATCGTCTGATGGGGCCCTTCGGGGACGAGCAGTACTTC,CASSQDRLMGPFGDEQYF
TRBV28,TRBJ2-7,few,.,15,TGTGCCAGCAGTTCTTCCCCGGCAGGGAACTACGAGCAGTACTTC,CASSSSPAGNYEQYF
TRBV7-9,TRBJ2-7,many,.,16,TGTGCCAGCAGCTTCTCTCTCGGGAGTAATCCCTACGAGCAGTACTTC,CASSFSLGSNPYEQYF
TRBV2,TRBJ2-1,many,.,13,TGTGCCAGCATGGGGAAAGAATACAATGAGCAGTTCTTC,CASMGKEYNEQFF
TRBV7-9,TRBJ2-1,many,.,13,TGTGCCAGCAGCTTACAGGCTTACAATGAGCAGTTCTTC,CASSLQAYNEQFF
TRBV7-3,TRBJ1-1,.,TRBD1,16,TGTGCCAGCAGCGCCGGGACAGGAGAGTGGGGAACTGAAGCTTTCTTT,CASSAGTGEWGTEAFF
TRBV5-5,TRBJ2-2,few,.,18,TGTGCCAGCAGCTTGAGGGGCGGGTTAGACCGAGCGCGAGGGGAGCTGTTTTTT,CASSLRGGLDRARGELFF
TRBV6-5,TRBJ2-7,few,TRBD1,15,TGTGCCAGCAGTGTACTAACGGGGACAGGGGACGAGCAGTACTTC,CASSVLTGTGDEQYF
TRBV4-1,TRBJ2-2,many,.,14,TGCGCCAGCAGCTACGGCCCGAACACCGGGGAGCTGTTTTTT,CASSYGPNTGELFF
TRBV27,TRBJ2-3,few,.,14,TGTGCCAGCAGTTTATCGCCAGGGGCAGATACGCAGTATTTT,CASSLSPGADTQYF
TRBV5-1,TRBJ2-5,many,.,12,TGCGCCAGCAGCTTGCTAGGGGAGACCCAGTACTTC,CASSLLGETQYF
TRBV9,TRBJ1-6,.,TRBD1,14,TGTGCCAGCAGCGTCGGACAGGGGGATTCACCCCTCCACTTT,CASSVGQGDSPLHF
TRBV27,TRBJ1-2,many,.,13,TGTGCCAGCAGTTTAGGGACGGGGTATGGCTACACCTTC,CASSLGTGYGYTF
TRBV4-3,TRBJ2-7,few,.,15,TGCGCCAGCAGCCAAGATCCTACAGGGTGGGACGAGCAGTACTTC,CASSQDPTGWDEQYF
TRBV12-3/TRBV12-4,TRBJ1-2,.,.,13,TGTGCCAGCAGTTTAGCGCAGGGTCATGGCTACACCTTC,CASSLAQGHGYTF
TRBV29-1,TRBJ1-1,many,.,13,TGCAGCGCCGACGGGGGGACGTTGACTGAAGCTTTCTTT,CSADGGTLTEAFF
TRBV7-8,TRBJ2-7,.,TRBD2,16,TGTGCCAGCAGCTTAGCCGCGGGACTAGCGGGATACGAGCAGTACTTC,CASSLAAGLAGYEQYF
TRBV5-6,TRBJ2-7,few,.,15,TGTGCCAGCAGCTTGAGGGCGGGACGATCCTACGAGCAGTACTTC,CASSLRAGRSYEQYF
TRBV27,TRBJ1-2,many,.,15,TGTGCCAGCAGTTTGGGCTGGGGGGAGGACTATGGCTACACCTTC,CASSLGWGEDYGYTF
TRBV7-9,TRBJ2-7,few,TRBD2,17,TGTGCCAGCAGCTCGTTTAAGAGGGGGACTAGGACCTACGAGCAGTACTTC,CASSSFKRGTRTYEQYF
TRBV3-1,TRBJ1-3,many,.,17,TGTGCCAGCAGCCAAGAGCCGCGGCAGGGTAATGGAAACACCATATATTTT,CASSQEPRQGNGNTIYF
TRBV4-3,TRBJ2-7,.,TRBD1,16,TGCGCCAGCAGCCAAGGAAGGACAGGCAGCTCCTACGAGCAGTACTTC,CASSQGRTGSSYEQYF
TRBV7-9,TRBJ2-5,.,.,13,TGTGCCAGCAGCGCGCCGGCGTGGGAGACCCAGTACTTC,CASSAPAWETQYF
TRBV7-2,TRBJ2-2,.,TRBD2,16,TGTGCCAGCAGCTTAGTAGCGGGGGGGCCAACCGGGGAGCTGTTTTTT,CASSLVAGGPTGELFF
TRBV29-1,TRBJ2-7,many,.,14,TGCAGCGCCCTTAGGGCTAGCGCGACCTACGAGCAGTACTTC,CSALRASATYEQYF
TRBV20-1,TRBJ1-2,many,.,14,TGCAGTGCCCCGGGGGGCAGGGGAGAATATGGCTACACCTTC,CSAPGGRGEYGYTF
TRBV29-1,TRBJ2-1,many,TRBD2,15,TGCAGCGTTGTCAGCGGGAGGGCCGCGTACAATGAGCAGTTCTTC,CSVVSGRAAYNEQFF
TRBV1,TRBJ2-7,few,.,15,TGCACCAGCAGCCAAGATGTCGGGGGGGCCTACGAGCAGTACTTC,CTSSQDVGGAYEQYF
TRBV19,TRBJ2-1,.,TRBD2,16,TGTGCCAGTAGTATGCCCAGCGGGGGCCTCTACAATGAGCAGTTCTTC,CASSMPSGGLYNEQFF
TRBV12-3/TRBV12-4,TRBJ1-1,few,.,15,TGTGCCAGCAGTTTAGCAGTTACAGGAGACACTGAAGCTTTCTTT,CASSLAVTGDTEAFF
TRBV20-1,TRBJ2-5,.,.,13,TGCAGTGCTAGAGGGCAATCCCAAGAGACCCAGTACTTC,CSARGQSQETQYF
TRBV29-1,TRBJ2-1,.,.,12,TGCAGCGTTGAAGGGTACTTCGATGAGCAGTTCTTC,CSVEGYFDEQFF
TRBV7-8,TRBJ2-5,many,TRBD2,15,TGTGCCAGCAGCTTCCGACTAGCGGCTCAAGAGACCCAGTACTTC,CASSFRLAAQETQYF
TRBV27,TRBJ2-7,.,.,14,TGTGCCAGCAGTTTAGAGCGGTTAGGGTACGAGCAGTACTTC,CASSLERLGYEQYF